The 15 T cell receptor beta chains below come from one sample, sequenced in a study of human T cells and chemical hapten exposure (dated by TCRdb to 2020 to 2022). The method was 5' RACE. Sequencing relied on an Illumina MiSeq. TCRdb's own reprocessing of the public reads used fastp at Q25 and MiXCR and kept productive beta chains. When rows share a CDR3 protein, they turn into one entry using the most common DNA and genes. Within this sample are 95,000 to 120,000 distinct CDR3 sequences, with 15% to 20% of them counted one time only. The ten biggest clones cover around 2.7% of the sample. Unfractionated whole blood was collected in Tempus Blood RNA tubes, and total RNA was extracted from that blood. All receptors derive from a human donor in good health.

CDR3 loop: CASSTSEKLFF. In nucleotides, the CDR3 is TGTGCCAGCAGCACCTCTGAAAAACTGTTTTTT. J is TRBJ1-4 and V is TRBV28, with D unresolved. Germline CDR1 is MDHEN and CDR2 is SYDVKM. The CDR3 runs 11 residues. Trimming removed 6 bases at V and 7 bases at J, with 6 bases between.

The chain combines TRBV7-9 with TRBJ2-6; possible D gene TRBD1, 5 bases. The V gene lost 8 bases and the J gene lost 0 bases, with 14 bases spanning the gap. Germline loops: CDR1 SEHNR, CDR2 FQNEAQ (reference sequence). There are 16 residues in the CDR3. The chain's CDR3 is CASSWGISSGANVLTF. CDR3 DNA sequence: TGTGCCAGCTCCTGGGGCATTTCCTCTGGGGCCAACGTCCTGACTTTC.

This clonotype showed up just a few times. The chain carries TRBV11-2 and TRBJ2-1, with no clear D. The V gene lost 0 bases and the J gene lost 9 bases, with 6 bases spanning the gap. Germline V gene lookup returns CDR1 SGHAT and CDR2 FQNNGV. The CDR3 length is 12 residues. The CDR3 DNA reads TGTGCCAGCAGCTTAGACAGCTTTGAGCAGTTCTTC. It specifies CASSLDSFEQFF.

The chain recombines TRBV5-1 with TRBJ2-3; 13 bases are shared with TRBD2. V gave up 4 bases and J gave up 1 base; unmatched junction bases: 12. The CDR3 extends over 19 amino acids. CDR1 is SGHRS, CDR2 YFSETQ, per germline. For the CDR3, the DNA is TGCGCCAGCAGCGCCTTCCCGGGTACTAGCGGGAGGGGCACAGATACGCAGTATTTT. This sequence encodes CASSAFPGTSGRGTDTQYF.

J is TRBJ2-2 and V is TRBV12-3 or TRBV12-4; 9 positions agree with TRBD1. The CDR3 has 15 amino acids. With 2 bases clipped from V and 6 bases from J, the junction kept 4 bases outside the gene matches. CDR3 bases: TGTGCCAGCAGTTTATTACAGGGGGCCGCCGGGGAGCTGTTTTTT. This sequence encodes CASSLLQGAAGELFF.

The sample holds a few counts of this clonotype. The chain carries TRBV12-3 or TRBV12-4 and TRBJ1-1; TRBD1 matches at 7 bases. The CDR3 sequence is 12 residues long. V was clipped by 3 bases and J by 7 bases; unmatched bases: 2. The CDR3 sequence is CASSFGTDEAFF. The CDR3 DNA follows: TGTGCCAGCAGTTTTGGGACAGATGAAGCTTTCTTT.

This clonotype was counted only a few times. The chain uses TRBV4-1 and TRBJ2-3, with D tentatively TRBD1 (5 bases). Germline assignment: CDR1 MGHRA and CDR2 YSYEKL. This CDR3 region has 15 residues. The V gene lost 3 bases and the J gene lost 1 base, with 11 bases spanning the gap. The CDR3 sequence: CASSQPLTGTDTQYF. DNA for the CDR3: TGCGCCAGCAGCCAGCCTCTGACAGGCACAGATACGCAGTATTTT.

A word on this clonotype: At one end, the junction sequence differs from germline, possibly due to a read error. This chain joins TRBV29-1 and TRBJ1-3; no clear D. Germline CDR1 is SQVTM and CDR2 is ANQGSEA. The CDR3 runs to 13 residues. In nucleotides, the CDR3 is TGCAGCGTTGGAGTTAGCTCTGGAAACATCATATATTTT. Translation: CSVGVSSGNIIYF. Drawing the rest from reference TRBV29-1 and TRBJ1-3, the complete variable domain is SAVISQKPSRDICQRGTSLTIQCQVDSQVTMMFWYRQQPGQSLTLIATANQGSEATYESGFVIDKFPISRPNLTFSTLTVSNMSPEDSSIYLCSVGVSSGNIIYFGEGSWLTVV.

In this sample, this clonotype turned up many times. In nucleotides, the CDR3 is TGTGCCAGCATCCTTGGGGAAACAGGGAGCAATCAGCCCCAGCATTTT. Translating gives CASILGETGSNQPQHF. The chain is built from TRBV5-8 and TRBJ1-5; possible D gene TRBD1, 6 bases. V shed 6 bases and J shed 1 base, with 17 bases lying between them. The germline V gene has CDR1 SGHTS and CDR2 YDEGEE. The length of the CDR3 is 16 residues.

V usage is TRBV6-5 and J usage is TRBJ2-3; TRBD1 is a possible D gene (5 bases). CDR3 length: 15 residues. From germline, CDR1 is MNHEY and CDR2 SVGAGI. Trimming took 0 bases from V and 2 from J, leaving 9 bases between them. The CDR3 here is CASSYSTGYTDTQYF. The CDR3 coding sequence is TGTGCCAGCAGTTACTCAACAGGTTACACAGATACGCAGTATTTT.

In this sample, this clonotype turned up a few times. The V gene is TRBV24-1, the J gene TRBJ2-1; a possible D gene is TRBD2 (6 bases). Trimming pared 4 bases from V and 7 bases from J, leaving 31 bases between. The CDR3 covers 20 residues. The germline CDR1 and CDR2 sequences are KGHDR and SFDVKD. CDR3 sequence reads: CATSDPRQTGGGNLKNEQFF. The CDR3 DNA reads TGTGCCACCAGTGACCCTCGGCAAACCGGTGGGGGGAATTTGAAAAATGAGCAGTTCTTC.

This clonotype showed up just a few times. This chain connects TRBV12-3 or TRBV12-4 to TRBJ2-2; possible D gene TRBD2, 5 bases. V was shortened by 5 bases and J by 0 bases, with 16 bases between the two germline ends. The CDR3 spans 17 residues. The CDR3 is CASSPLEGLANTGELFF. As DNA, the CDR3 is TGTGCCAGCAGTCCCCTTGAGGGCCTCGCGAACACCGGGGAGCTGTTTTTT.

This clonotype was seen a handful of times. V usage is TRBV27 and J usage is TRBJ1-5; perhaps TRBD1 as D (5 bases). The CDR3 runs to 15 residues. V lost 5 bases to trimming and J lost 7 bases, with 18 bases between them. Looked up from germline, CDR1 is MNHEY and CDR2 is SMNVEV (reference sequence). CDR3 loop: CASSLGGTIGQPQHF. CDR3 in DNA: TGTGCCAGCAGTCTCGGCGGGACGATCGGACAGCCCCAGCATTTT.

At least ten counts were recorded for this clonotype. The chain links TRBV4-1 to TRBJ2-4; D unclear. Germline CDR1 MGHRA, CDR2 YSYEKL. The CDR3 runs to 14 residues. V dropped 3 bases and J dropped 0 bases, with 6 bases sitting between them. The CDR3 loop is CASSQPLAKNIQYF. Here the CDR3 DNA reads TGCGCCAGCAGCCAGCCTCTAGCCAAAAACATTCAGTACTTC.

This clonotype has more than one count but fewer than ten. The junction and the germline gene differ at one end; a read error may be behind it. The rearrangement links TRBV5-1 to TRBJ1-2, with D unresolved. The CDR3 has 11 residues. Germline lookup yields CDR1 SGHRS and CDR2 YFSETQ. CDR3 residues: CASSLEREISF. The CDR3 nucleotides read TGCGCCAGCAGCTTGGAGCGAGAGATCAGCTTC.